This T cell receptor (beta chain) was observed in a study of blood T cell repertoires in COVID-19. The CDR3 has 10 amino acids. Per the authors' pipeline: Estimation of nucleated cell counts relied on the amplification of reference gene primers. The assay was immunoSEQ multiplex PCR, and TCRdb's table has in-frame clones only and misses some. The DNA was the basis for D and trimming; V, J and clone size are from that table. This sample yields 200,000 to 250,000 clones, of which roughly 80% are seen a single time; 7.5% to 10% belongs to the top ten. The sequence was collected from a man older than 75 with acute or convalescent COVID-19. The sample comprised peripheral blood. The chain joins TRBV12-2 to TRBJ1-5; the D call in the table, TRBD1, was not verified against the DNA. TRBV12-2 is listed as a pseudogene. CDR3 residues: CASHNQPQHF. CDR3 bases: TGTGCAAGCCATAATCAGCCCCAGCATTTT.